Listed below are T cell receptor beta chains from one sample, sequenced in a study of blood T cell repertoires in COVID-19. Assay used: immunoSEQ multiplex PCR; TCRdb lists only in-frame clones, some missing. The repertoire consists of approximately 140,000 clones, with 75% to 90% occurring once and the leading ten covering roughly 4%. Sequenced material: peripheral blood. The receptors derive from a woman in her sixties or seventies with active or convalescent COVID-19. The CDR3 runs from the conserved cysteine through the conserved F or W. The D gene is left open where the match is weak. The listing skips clone size in some rows; elsewhere it reads once, few, many or a size class.

- TRBD1 TRBJ2-7 TRBV6-5 TGTGCCAGCAGTTACGGACCCGGGACAGTGACCTACGAGCAGTACTTC CASSYGPGTVTYEQYF
- - TRBJ1-2 TRBV5-4 TGTGCCAGCAGCTTGGACAGGGTGACGGTTTATGGCTACACCTTC CASSLDRVTVYGYTF
- - TRBJ2-5 TRBV29-1 TGCAGCGTGCACAGTCAAGAGACCCAGTACTTC CSVHSQETQYF
once - TRBJ1-1 TRBV6-5 TGTGCCAGCAGCAGCAGGGAGAACACTGAAGCTTTCTTT CASSSRENTEAFF
once - TRBJ1-2 TRBV21-1 TGTGCCAGCAGCCGCCGACAGGGCTACACCTTC CASSRRQGYTF
- - TRBJ1-2 TRBV10-2 TGCGCCAGCAGTGAGCCCGAGGTACAGGTCTATGGCTACACCTTC CASSEPEVQVYGYTF
- - TRBJ1-1 TRBV6-1 TGTGCCAGCAGCCATACAGTGAACACTGAAGCTTTCTTT CASSHTVNTEAFF
- TRBD2 TRBJ2-1 TRBV19 TGTGCCAGTAGTACCGGGACTAGCGGGCGGAACAATGAGCAGTTCTTC CASSTGTSGRNNEQFF
- TRBD2 TRBJ2-3 TRBV3-1/TRBV3-2 TGTGCCAGCAGACTTACCGGACTAGCAGATACGCAGTATTTT CASRLTGLADTQYF
- - TRBJ1-1 TRBV30 TGTGCCTGGGACAGGTTTTCGAACACTGAAGCTTTCTTT CAWDRFSNTEAFF
- - TRBJ2-3 TRBV4-3 TGCGCCAGCAGCCAAGATGGGGCCAGCACAGATACGCAGTATTTT CASSQDGASTDTQYF
- TRBD1 TRBJ1-1 TRBV25-1 TGTGCCAGCAGTGTTACAGGGGGCACTGAAGCTTTCTTT CASSVTGGTEAFF
- - TRBJ2-7 TRBV30 TGTGCCTGGGCGGGACTCTACGAGCAGTACTTC CAWAGLYEQYF
few - TRBJ1-3 TRBV10-3 TGTGCCATCAGTGCCCAGAGCAGGATGGGAAACACCATATATTTT CAISAQSRMGNTIYF
- - TRBJ2-1 TRBV7-9 TGTGCCAGCAGCTTAGCGGGACTTTTTAATGAGCAGTTCTTC CASSLAGLFNEQFF
- - TRBJ1-3 TRBV12-3/TRBV12-4 TGTGCCAGCAGTTACGGGTCCACCATATATTTT CASSYGSTIYF
- TRBD1 TRBJ2-1 TRBV27 TGTGCCAGCAGGAAAACGGGACAGGGGTTTTCGAAGAATTCTCCAGAGCAGTTCTTC CASRKTGQGFSKNSPEQFF
- - TRBJ1-6 TRBV2 TGTGCCAGCAGTCGGACAAATTCACCCCTCCACTTT CASSRTNSPLHF
once - TRBJ2-1 TRBV19 TGTGCCAGTAGTATGGGGGGCTCCTACAATGAGCAGTTCTTC CASSMGGSYNEQFF
- TRBD1 TRBJ1-5 TRBV19 TGTGCCAGTAGGGACGATTACAGGGGGAATCAGCCCCAGCATTTT CASRDDYRGNQPQHF
- TRBD1 TRBJ2-1 TRBV19 TGTGCCAGTAGTCCGGGACAGATCAATGAGCAGTTCTTC CASSPGQINEQFF
- TRBD1 TRBJ2-5 TRBV4-3 TGCGCCAGCAGCCAAGAAAGGGGGCGCTTCGAGACCCAGTACTTC CASSQERGRFETQYF
few TRBD2 TRBJ2-7 TRBV4-1 TGCGCCAGCAGCCATGAGCCGGGACTAGCTTCGGTCGAGCAGTACTTC CASSHEPGLASVEQYF
- TRBD1 TRBJ2-1 TRBV6-2/TRBV6-3 TGTGCCAGCAGTCTAGGGACAGGGATGGAGCAGTTCTTC CASSLGTGMEQFF
- TRBD2 TRBJ2-2 TRBV5-4 TGTGCCAGCAGCCCGCAGCGGGGGTCGAACACCGGGGAGCTGTTTTTT CASSPQRGSNTGELFF
- - TRBJ1-1 TRBV18 TGTGCCAGTCTCTCGGTAGGGAGTACTGAAGCTTTCTTT CASLSVGSTEAFF
- TRBD2 TRBJ2-3 TRBV5-1 TGCGCCAGCAGCAGCGGGACTAGCGGGATCACAGATACGCAGTATTTT CASSSGTSGITDTQYF
- TRBD2 TRBJ2-1 TRBV25-1 TGTGCCACCGGCTTTGCGGGGGGTAATGAGCAGTTCTTC CATGFAGGNEQFF